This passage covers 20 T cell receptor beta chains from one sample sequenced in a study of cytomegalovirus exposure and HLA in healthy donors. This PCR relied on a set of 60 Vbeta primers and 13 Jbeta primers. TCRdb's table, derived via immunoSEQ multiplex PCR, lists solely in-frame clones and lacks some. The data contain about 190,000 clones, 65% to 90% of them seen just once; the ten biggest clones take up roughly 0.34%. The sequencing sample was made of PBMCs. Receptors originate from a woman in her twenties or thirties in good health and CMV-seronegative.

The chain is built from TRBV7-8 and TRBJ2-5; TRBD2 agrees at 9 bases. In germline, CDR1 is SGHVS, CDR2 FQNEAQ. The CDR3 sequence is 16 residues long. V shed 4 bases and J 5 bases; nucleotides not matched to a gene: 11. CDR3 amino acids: CASSSPRLAGRETQYF. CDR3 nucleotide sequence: TGTGCCAGCAGCTCCCCCCGGCTAGCGGGACGGGAGACCCAGTACTTC.

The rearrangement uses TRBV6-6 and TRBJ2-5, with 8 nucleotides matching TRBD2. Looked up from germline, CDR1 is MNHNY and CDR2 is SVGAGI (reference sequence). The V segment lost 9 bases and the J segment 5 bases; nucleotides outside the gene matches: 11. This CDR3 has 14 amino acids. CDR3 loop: CASSGIAGLETQYF. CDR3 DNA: TGTGCCAGTTCTGGAATAGCGGGACTGGAGACCCAGTACTTC.

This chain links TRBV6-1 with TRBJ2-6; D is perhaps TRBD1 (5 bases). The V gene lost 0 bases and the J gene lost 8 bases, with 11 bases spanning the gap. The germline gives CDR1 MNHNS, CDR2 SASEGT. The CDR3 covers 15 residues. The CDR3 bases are TGTGCCAGCAGTGAAGCCAGGGATTTTTCCAACGTCCTGACTTTC. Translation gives CASSEARDFSNVLTF.

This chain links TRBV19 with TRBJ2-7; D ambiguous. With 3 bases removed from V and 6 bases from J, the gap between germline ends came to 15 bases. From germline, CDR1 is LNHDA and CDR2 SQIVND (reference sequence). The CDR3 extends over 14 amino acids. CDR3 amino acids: CASSIRLVSPEQYF. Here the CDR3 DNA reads TGTGCCAGTAGTATCCGTCTCGTAAGCCCCGAGCAGTACTTC.

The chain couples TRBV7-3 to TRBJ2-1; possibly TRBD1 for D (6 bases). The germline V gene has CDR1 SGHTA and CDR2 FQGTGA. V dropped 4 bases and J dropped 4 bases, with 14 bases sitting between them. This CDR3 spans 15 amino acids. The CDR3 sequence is CASSSTGTTYNEQFF. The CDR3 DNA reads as TGTGCCAGCAGCTCGACCGGGACAACATACAATGAGCAGTTCTTC.

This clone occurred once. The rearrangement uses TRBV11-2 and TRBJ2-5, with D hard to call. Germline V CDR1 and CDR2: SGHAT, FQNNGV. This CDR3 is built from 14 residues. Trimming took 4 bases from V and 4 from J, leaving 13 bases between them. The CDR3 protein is CASSSRRNIETQYF. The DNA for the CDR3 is TGTGCCAGCAGCTCGAGGCGTAACATAGAGACCCAGTACTTC.

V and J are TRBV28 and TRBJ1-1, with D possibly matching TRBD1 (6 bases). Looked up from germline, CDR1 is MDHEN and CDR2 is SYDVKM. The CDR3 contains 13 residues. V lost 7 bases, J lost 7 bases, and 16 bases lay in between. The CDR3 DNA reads TGTGCCAGCATGGGCAGGGGATACGGTGAAGCTTTCTTT. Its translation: CASMGRGYGEAFF.

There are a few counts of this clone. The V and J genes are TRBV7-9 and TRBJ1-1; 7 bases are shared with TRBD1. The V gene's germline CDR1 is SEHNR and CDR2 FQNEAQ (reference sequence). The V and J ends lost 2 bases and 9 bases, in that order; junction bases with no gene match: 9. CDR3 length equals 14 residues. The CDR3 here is CASSLLEGAIKAFF. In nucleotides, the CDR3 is TGTGCCAGCAGCTTATTGGAGGGGGCGATAAAAGCTTTCTTT.

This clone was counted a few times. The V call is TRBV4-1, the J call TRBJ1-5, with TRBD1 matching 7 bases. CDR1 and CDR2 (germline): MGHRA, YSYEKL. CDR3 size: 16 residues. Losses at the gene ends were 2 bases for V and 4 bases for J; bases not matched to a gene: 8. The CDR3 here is CASSQKPGQQNQPQHF. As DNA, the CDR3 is TGCGCCAGCAGCCAAAAACCGGGACAGCAAAATCAGCCCCAGCATTTT.

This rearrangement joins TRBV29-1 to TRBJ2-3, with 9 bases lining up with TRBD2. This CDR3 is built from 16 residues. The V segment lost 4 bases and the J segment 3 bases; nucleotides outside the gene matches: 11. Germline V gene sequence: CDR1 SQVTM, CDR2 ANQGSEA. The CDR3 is CSVVGGGGQSTDTQYF. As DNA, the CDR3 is TGCAGCGTTGTTGGCGGGGGGGGACAGAGTACAGATACGCAGTATTTT.

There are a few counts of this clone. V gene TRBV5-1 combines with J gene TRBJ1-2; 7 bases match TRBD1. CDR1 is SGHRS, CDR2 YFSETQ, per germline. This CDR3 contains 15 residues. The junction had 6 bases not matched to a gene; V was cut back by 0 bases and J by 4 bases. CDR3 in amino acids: CASSLGTGESYGYTF. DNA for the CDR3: TGCGCCAGCAGCTTGGGAACAGGGGAGAGCTATGGCTACACCTTC.

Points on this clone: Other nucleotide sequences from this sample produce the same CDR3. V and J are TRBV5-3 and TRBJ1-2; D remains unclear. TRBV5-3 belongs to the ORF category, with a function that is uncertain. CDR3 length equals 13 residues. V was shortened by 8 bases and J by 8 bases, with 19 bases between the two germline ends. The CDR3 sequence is CARSTEDFGGYTF. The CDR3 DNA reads TGTGCCAGGAGCACCGAGGACTTTGGAGGCTACACCTTC.

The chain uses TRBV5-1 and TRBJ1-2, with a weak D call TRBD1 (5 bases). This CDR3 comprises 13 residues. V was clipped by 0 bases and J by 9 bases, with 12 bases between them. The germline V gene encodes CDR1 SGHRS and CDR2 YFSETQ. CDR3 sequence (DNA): TGCGCCAGCAGCTTGGGTGGGGCTCCGAGCTACACCTTC. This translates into CASSLGGAPSYTF.

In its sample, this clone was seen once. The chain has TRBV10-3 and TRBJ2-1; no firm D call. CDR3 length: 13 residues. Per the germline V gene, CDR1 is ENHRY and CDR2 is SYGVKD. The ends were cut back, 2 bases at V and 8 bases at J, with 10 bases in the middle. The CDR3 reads CAISEARSDEQFF. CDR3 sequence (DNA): TGTGCCATCAGTGAGGCTAGAAGCGATGAGCAGTTCTTC.

The CDR3 reads CASSPTRHYGYTF. The CDR3 DNA reads TGTGCCAGCAGCCCTACTAGACACTATGGCTACACCTTC. This chain connects TRBV6-1 to TRBJ1-2; D is unclear. Between the trimmed V and J ends, which lost 6 bases and 3 bases, there was a span of 11 bases. The CDR3 length is 13 residues. Germline assignment: CDR1 MNHNS and CDR2 SASEGT.

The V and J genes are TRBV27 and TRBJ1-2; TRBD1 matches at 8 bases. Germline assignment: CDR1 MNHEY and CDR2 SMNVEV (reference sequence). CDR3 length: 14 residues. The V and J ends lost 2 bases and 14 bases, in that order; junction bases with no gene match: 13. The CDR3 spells CASSLRDPRDRQTF. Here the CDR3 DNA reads TGTGCCAGCAGTTTAAGGGACCCGCGGGACAGGCAAACCTTC.

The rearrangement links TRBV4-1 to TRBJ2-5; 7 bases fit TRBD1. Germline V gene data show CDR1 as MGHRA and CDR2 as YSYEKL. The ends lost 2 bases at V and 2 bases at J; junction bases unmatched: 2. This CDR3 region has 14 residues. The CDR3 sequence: CASSQTTGQETQYF. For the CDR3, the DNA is TGCGCCAGCAGCCAAACGACAGGGCAAGAGACCCAGTACTTC.

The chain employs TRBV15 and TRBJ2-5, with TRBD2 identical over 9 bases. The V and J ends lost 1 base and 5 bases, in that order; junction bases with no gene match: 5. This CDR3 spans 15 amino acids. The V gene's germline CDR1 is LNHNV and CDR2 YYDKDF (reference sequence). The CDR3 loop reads CATSRGGGAEETQYF. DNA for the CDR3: TGTGCCACCAGCAGAGGCGGGGGGGCCGAGGAGACCCAGTACTTC.

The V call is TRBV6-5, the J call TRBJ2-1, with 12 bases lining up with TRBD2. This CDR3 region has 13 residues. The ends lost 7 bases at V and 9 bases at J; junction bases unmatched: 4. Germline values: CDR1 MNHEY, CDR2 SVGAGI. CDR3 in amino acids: CASTSGGAVEQFF. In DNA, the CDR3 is TGTGCCAGCACTAGCGGGGGGGCGGTTGAGCAGTTCTTC.

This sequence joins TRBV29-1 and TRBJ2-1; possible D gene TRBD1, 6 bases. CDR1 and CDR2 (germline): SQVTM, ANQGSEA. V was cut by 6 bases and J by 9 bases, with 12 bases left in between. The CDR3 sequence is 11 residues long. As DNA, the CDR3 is TGCAGCGTCAAGACAGGAGGTGAGCAGTTCTTC. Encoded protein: CSVKTGGEQFF.